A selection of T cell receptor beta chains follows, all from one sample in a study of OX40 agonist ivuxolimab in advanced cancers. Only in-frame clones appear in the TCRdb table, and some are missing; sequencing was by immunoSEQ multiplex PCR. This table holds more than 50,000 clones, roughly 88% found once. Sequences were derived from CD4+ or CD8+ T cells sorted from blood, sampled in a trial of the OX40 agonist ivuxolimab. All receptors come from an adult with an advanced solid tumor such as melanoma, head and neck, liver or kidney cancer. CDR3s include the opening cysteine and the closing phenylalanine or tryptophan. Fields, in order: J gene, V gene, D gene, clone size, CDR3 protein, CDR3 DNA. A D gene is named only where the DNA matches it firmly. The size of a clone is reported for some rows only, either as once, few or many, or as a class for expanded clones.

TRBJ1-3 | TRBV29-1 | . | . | CSGGGTADTIYF | TGCAGCGGGGGCGGAACGGCGGACACCATATATTTT
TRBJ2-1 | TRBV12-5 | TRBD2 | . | CASALAGGYNEQFF | TGTGCTAGTGCCCTAGCGGGGGGCTACAATGAGCAGTTCTTC
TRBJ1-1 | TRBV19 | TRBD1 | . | CASSIFGQGVTEAFF | TGTGCCAGTAGTATCTTCGGACAGGGGGTTACTGAAGCTTTCTTT
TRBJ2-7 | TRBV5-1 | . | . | CASSLYRGTYEQYF | TGCGCCAGCAGCTTGTACCGGGGTACCTACGAGCAGTACTTC
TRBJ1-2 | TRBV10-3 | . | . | CASVSPSTVGYGYTF | TGTGCCAGTGTGTCCCCCTCGACAGTCGGCTATGGCTACACCTTC
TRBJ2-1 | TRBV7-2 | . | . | CASSLQRAGANNEQFF | TGTGCCAGCAGCTTACAGCGGGCAGGGGCCAACAATGAGCAGTTCTTC
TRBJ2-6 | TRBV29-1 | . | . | CSVTGTDYSGANVLTF | TGCAGCGTTACCGGGACGGACTACTCTGGGGCCAACGTCCTGACTTTC
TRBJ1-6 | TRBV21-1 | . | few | CASSKGYVWVLDSPLHF | TGTGCCAGCAGCAAAGGGTATGTTTGGGTCCTCGACTCACCCCTCCACTTT
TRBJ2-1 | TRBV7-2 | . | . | CASSLAILVNEQFF | TGTGCCAGCAGCTTAGCGATTTTAGTGAATGAGCAGTTCTTC
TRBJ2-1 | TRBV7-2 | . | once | CASSLPLGDFNEQFF | TGTGCCAGCAGCTTACCCCTTGGGGATTTCAATGAGCAGTTCTTC
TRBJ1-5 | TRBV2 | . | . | CASRPGRLGQPQHF | TGTGCCAGCAGACCCGGTAGACTGGGGCAGCCCCAGCATTTT
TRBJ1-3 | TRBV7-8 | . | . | CASSFGGSGNTIYF | TGTGCCAGCAGCTTCGGGGGCTCTGGAAACACCATATATTTT
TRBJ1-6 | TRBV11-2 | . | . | CASSLIDYNSPLHF | TGTGCCAGCAGCTTAATCGATTATAATTCACCCCTCCACTTT
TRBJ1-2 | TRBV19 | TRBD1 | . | CASSKNEDRGSDGYTF | TGTGCCAGTAGTAAAAACGAGGACAGGGGAAGTGATGGCTACACCTTC
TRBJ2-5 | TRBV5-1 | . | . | CASSLVGGQETQYF | TGCGCCAGCAGCTTGGTCGGGGGCCAAGAGACCCAGTACTTC
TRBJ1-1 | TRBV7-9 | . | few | CASSLATGLNTEAFF | TGTGCCAGCAGCCTCGCGACAGGACTGAACACTGAAGCTTTCTTT
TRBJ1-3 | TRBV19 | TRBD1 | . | CASVPGQWFGNTIYF | TGTGCCAGTGTCCCGGGACAGTGGTTTGGAAACACCATATATTTT
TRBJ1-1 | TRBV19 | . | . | CASSGREPFF | TGTGCCAGTAGCGGCCGGGAACCTTTCTTT
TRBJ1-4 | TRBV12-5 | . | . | CASGLSSRRSGGEKLFF | TGTGCTAGTGGTTTATCGTCCCGACGGAGTGGGGGGGAAAAACTGTTTTTT
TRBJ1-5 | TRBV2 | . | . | CASRGSAGSNQPQHF | TGTGCCAGCAGGGGATCTGCCGGTAGCAATCAGCCCCAGCATTTT
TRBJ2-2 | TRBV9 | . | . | CASSLGGTGELFF | TGTGCCAGCAGCCTAGGTGGCACCGGGGAGCTGTTTTTT
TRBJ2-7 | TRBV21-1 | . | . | CASSKPPVRGFLSEQYF | TGTGCCAGCAGCAAACCCCCTGTCCGGGGCTTTTTGAGCGAGCAGTACTTC
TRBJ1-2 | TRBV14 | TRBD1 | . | CASSQDLGPGGGYTF | TGTGCCAGCAGCCAAGACTTGGGGCCAGGGGGTGGCTACACCTTC
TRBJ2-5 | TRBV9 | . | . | CASSSGPMGETQYF | TGTGCCAGCAGCAGCGGACCCATGGGAGAGACCCAGTACTTC
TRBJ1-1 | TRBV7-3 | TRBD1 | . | CASSLTPPGQGEAFF | TGTGCCAGCAGCTTAACCCCCCCGGGACAGGGGGAGGCTTTCTTT
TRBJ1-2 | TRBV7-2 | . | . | CASSRQRNGYTF | TGTGCCAGCAGCCGACAGAGGAATGGCTACACCTTC
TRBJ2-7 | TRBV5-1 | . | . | CASNQEGTPYEQYF | TGCGCCAGCAACCAGGAGGGAACCCCCTACGAGCAGTACTTC
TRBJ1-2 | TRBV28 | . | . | CASSFPGTGPGGYTF | TGTGCCAGCAGTTTCCCCGGTACAGGACCCGGAGGCTACACCTTC
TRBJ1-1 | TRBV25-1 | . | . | CASSEWASPNTEAFF | TGTGCCAGCAGTGAATGGGCAAGTCCGAACACTGAAGCTTTCTTT
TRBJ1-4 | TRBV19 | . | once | CASSGRGPNEKLFF | TGTGCCAGTAGTGGCAGGGGCCCTAATGAAAAACTGTTTTTT
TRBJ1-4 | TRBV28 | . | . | CASREGATNEKLFF | TGTGCCAGCAGGGAGGGCGCAACTAATGAAAAACTGTTTTTT
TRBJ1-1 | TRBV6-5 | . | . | CASSYSREASTEAFF | TGTGCCAGCAGTTACTCGAGGGAAGCGAGCACTGAAGCTTTCTTT
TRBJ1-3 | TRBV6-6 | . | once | CASSRGGGNRNTIYF | TGTGCCAGCAGCCGGGGCGGGGGTAACAGAAACACCATATATTTT
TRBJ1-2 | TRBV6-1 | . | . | CASVGGSYGYTF | TGTGCCAGCGTCGGGGGTAGCTATGGCTACACCTTC
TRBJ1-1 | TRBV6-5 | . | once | CASSYRGPNTEAFF | TGTGCCAGCAGTTACAGAGGGCCGAACACTGAAGCTTTCTTT